Presented here are 27 T cell receptor beta chains from one specimen sequenced in a study of OX40 agonist ivuxolimab in advanced cancers. TCRdb's table, derived via immunoSEQ multiplex PCR, lists solely in-frame clones and lacks some. Here the sample spans fewer than 55,000 clones, 65% to 85% being singletons. Sequenced here: CD4+ or CD8+ T cells sorted from blood, sampled in a trial of the OX40 agonist ivuxolimab. Receptor source: an adult with an advanced solid tumor such as melanoma, head and neck, liver or kidney cancer.

This clone occurred a few times. This sequence joins TRBV7-2 and TRBJ2-7, with 7 bases fitting TRBD1. V was pared by 2 bases and J by 1 base, with 5 bases of the junction left unmatched. The CDR3 is 15 amino acids. CDR1 and CDR2 from the germline V gene are SGHTA and FQGNSA. The CDR3 DNA reads as TGTGCCAGCAGCTTACATTGGGACAGTTCCTACGAGCAGTACTTC. Protein product: CASSLHWDSSYEQYF.

This clone was counted a few times. This chain connects TRBV20-1 to TRBJ2-7; TRBD1 is a possible D gene (6 bases). V was shortened by 3 bases and J by 3 bases, with 6 bases between the two germline ends. Germline CDR1 and CDR2: DFQATT and SNEGSKA (reference sequence). This CDR3 is 11 amino acids long. The CDR3 DNA is TGCAGTGCTAGGGACAGCTACGAGCAGTACTTC. Amino acids: CSARDSYEQYF.

Written as DNA, the CDR3 is TGTGCCAGCAGCTCCCCGACTAGCGGGAGGGCTTGGGAGACCCAGTACTTC. Amino acids: CASSSPTSGRAWETQYF. This rearrangement joins TRBV11-2 to TRBJ2-5; 14 bases map to TRBD2. V was clipped by 4 bases and J by 5 bases; unmatched bases: 9. This CDR3 contains 17 residues. Germline CDR1 is SGHAT and CDR2 is FQNNGV. The full variable domain, with the rest looked up from reference TRBV11-2 and TRBJ2-5, is EAGVAQSPRYKIIEKRQSVAFWCNPISGHATLYWYQQILGQGPKLLIQFQNNGVVDDSQLPKDRFSAERLKGVDSTLKIQPAKLEDSAVYLCASSSPTSGRAWETQYFGPGTRLLVL.

V is TRBV9 and J is TRBJ2-7; D is ambiguous. Germline V CDR1 and CDR2: SGDLS, YYNGEE. The CDR3 sequence is 15 residues long. V shed 0 bases and J shed 6 bases, with 16 bases lying between them. CDR3 loop: CASSVDRSPWSEQYF. CDR3 DNA: TGTGCCAGCAGCGTAGATCGGTCGCCCTGGTCCGAGCAGTACTTC.

The genes are TRBV18 and TRBJ2-7; D may correspond to TRBD1 or TRBD2 (6 bases each). The V gene lost 1 base and the J gene lost 5 bases, with 15 bases spanning the gap. This CDR3 region has 15 residues. CDR1 is KGHSH, CDR2 LQKENI, per germline. CDR3 in DNA: TGTGCCAGCTCACCACGGAGTTCGGGGGCGAACGAGCAGTACTTC. This gives the protein CASSPRSSGANEQYF.

The V gene is TRBV7-9, the J gene TRBJ1-2, with 9 nucleotides matching TRBD1. The germline V gene encodes CDR1 SEHNR and CDR2 FQNEAQ (reference sequence). Trimming cost V 4 bases and J 3 bases; bases outside gene matches: 6. CDR3 size: 15 residues. CDR3 bases: TGTGCCAGCAGCTCATGGGACAGGGAGGACTATGGCTACACCTTC. Amino acid sequence: CASSSWDREDYGYTF.

The rearrangement uses TRBV2 and TRBJ2-2; TRBD1 matches at 9 bases. Germline trimming cut 7 bases from V and 6 bases from J; bases unmatched to any gene: 9. The germline V gene has CDR1 SNHLY and CDR2 FYNNEI. This CDR3 is 15 amino acids long. CDR3 coding DNA: TGTGCCAGCACCCCCGGGACAGGGTTCGCCGGGGAGCTGTTTTTT. Translation gives CASTPGTGFAGELFF.

This clone was observed a few times. The rearrangement uses TRBV7-2 and TRBJ1-6; D is unclear. Trimming took off 3 bases at V and 7 bases at J, with 10 bases between the two ends. Looked up from germline, CDR1 is SGHTA and CDR2 is FQGNSA. The CDR3 extends over 14 amino acids. Here the CDR3 reads CASSFGTTNSPLHF. CDR3 in DNA: TGTGCCAGCAGCTTTGGTACAACCAATTCACCCCTCCACTTT.

The chain recombines TRBV7-2 with TRBJ2-3, with D perhaps TRBD2 (6 bases). The germline CDR1 and CDR2 sequences are SGHTA and FQGNSA. Trimming took off 5 bases at V and 2 bases at J, with 17 bases between the two ends. This CDR3 comprises 16 residues. CDR3 nucleotides: TGTGCCAGCAGCCGTGACCTGCGGGGTCACACAGATACGCAGTATTTT. Its translation is CASSRDLRGHTDTQYF.

This sequence joins TRBV10-3 and TRBJ2-1; 8 bases line up with TRBD2. The CDR3 length is 13 residues. CDR1 is ENHRY, CDR2 SYGVKD, per germline. The V gene end was trimmed by 10 bases and the J gene end by 5 bases; junction bases not matched to a gene: 7. The chain's CDR3 is CATSSGQNNEQFF. The CDR3 DNA sequence: TGTGCCACCTCTAGCGGGCAGAACAATGAGCAGTTCTTC.

This chain uses TRBV5-4 with TRBJ2-5, with unresolved D. Looked up from germline, CDR1 is SGHNT and CDR2 is YYREEE (reference sequence). The germline V and J ends were trimmed by 4 bases and 5 bases, with 9 bases remaining between them. The CDR3 length is 12 residues. This chain's CDR3 is CASSPDGETQYF. The CDR3 DNA follows: TGTGCCAGCAGCCCGGACGGGGAGACCCAGTACTTC.

The gene calls are TRBV5-6 and TRBJ2-7, with D uncertain. The CDR3 has 13 amino acids. Germline V lookup: CDR1 SGHDT, CDR2 YYEEEE. V shed 0 bases and J shed 3 bases, with 7 bases lying between them. For the CDR3, the DNA is TGTGCCAGCAGCTTGGGGTCGAGCTACGAGCAGTACTTC. It encodes CASSLGSSYEQYF. Complete variable domain (other parts from reference TRBV5-6 and TRBJ2-7): DAGVTQSPTHLIKTRGQQVTLRCSPKSGHDTVSWYQQALGQGPQFIFQYYEEEERQRGNFPDRFSGHQFPNYSSELNVNALLLGDSALYLCASSLGSSYEQYFGPGTRLTVT.

The genes are TRBV6-5 and TRBJ2-3; D is ambiguous. V lost 4 bases and J lost 5, with 7 bases in between. Germline values: CDR1 MNHEY, CDR2 SVGAGI. The CDR3 totals 12 residues. As DNA, the CDR3 is TGTGCCAGCAGTTCATCGGGAGATACGCAGTATTTT. Its translation is CASSSSGDTQYF.

This chain links TRBV7-9 with TRBJ2-3; D not certain. Trimming left V 1 base short and J 2 bases short, with 7 bases between. Germline lookup yields CDR1 SEHNR and CDR2 FQNEAQ (reference sequence). The CDR3 extends over 14 amino acids. For the CDR3, the DNA is TGTGCCAGCAGCTTAGGCAGCGTCACAGATACGCAGTATTTT. It encodes CASSLGSVTDTQYF.

The rearrangement links TRBV12-5 to TRBJ2-1; TRBD2 agrees at 13 bases. Per germline, CDR1 LGHNT and CDR2 FRNRAP. The V gene end was trimmed by 1 base and the J gene end by 11 bases; junction bases not matched to a gene: 17. The CDR3 sequence is 19 residues long. CDR3 in amino acids: CASGLAPGLRLAGGVKQFF. CDR3 in DNA: TGTGCTAGTGGTTTGGCCCCCGGCCTACGACTAGCGGGAGGAGTAAAGCAGTTCTTC.

The rearrangement uses TRBV9 and TRBJ2-3; D possibly matches TRBD1 or TRBD2 (5 bases each). V was shortened by 0 bases and J by 4 bases, with 9 bases between the two germline ends. The germline CDR1 and CDR2 sequences are SGDLS and YYNGEE. The CDR3 length is 14 residues. The CDR3 DNA sequence: TGTGCCAGCAGCGTAGGTGGGACGGCAGATACGCAGTATTTT. This codes for CASSVGGTADTQYF.

This clone has just a few counts. The V gene is TRBV2, the J gene TRBJ2-7, with D hard to call. Trimming left V 7 bases short and J 1 base short, with 11 bases between. The germline V gene encodes CDR1 SNHLY and CDR2 FYNNEI. The CDR3 loop spans 13 amino acids. The CDR3 sequence: CASNGVGSYEQYF. CDR3 DNA sequence: TGTGCCAGCAACGGTGTGGGGTCCTACGAGCAGTACTTC.

The rearrangement joins TRBV29-1 to TRBJ2-2, with 7 nucleotides matching TRBD1. J gave up 4 bases and V 5 bases, and 13 bases lay outside the gene matches. CDR3 length equals 16 residues. Germline-derived CDR1 and CDR2 are SQVTM and ANQGSEA. The CDR3 nucleotides are TGCAGCGTTCGCCAGTTAACAGGGGTTGGCACCGGGGAGCTGTTTTTT. It yields the protein CSVRQLTGVGTGELFF.

The chain uses TRBV10-1 and TRBJ2-7, with D perhaps matching TRBD2 (5 bases). The germline CDR1 and CDR2 sequences are WNHNN and SYGVQD (reference sequence). V was clipped by 3 bases and J by 2 bases, with 14 bases between them. CDR3 size: 15 residues. The CDR3 nucleotides read TGCGCCAGCAGTGAAGCAGGCGGTAGCGCCTACGAGCAGTACTTC. It translates to CASSEAGGSAYEQYF.

The chain is built from TRBV29-1 and TRBJ1-4; tentative D call: TRBD1 (5 bases). This CDR3 is 15 amino acids long. Trimming removed 4 bases at V and 3 bases at J, with 15 bases between. Germline V gene data show CDR1 as SQVTM and CDR2 as ANQGSEA. The CDR3 nucleotides read TGCAGCGTTGCAGGTGACAGATCATCTAATGAAAAACTGTTTTTT. Translating gives CSVAGDRSSNEKLFF.

This clone was seen more than once but under ten times. J is TRBJ1-2 and V is TRBV7-2; tentatively, D is TRBD1 (5 bases). There are 15 residues in the CDR3. From germline, CDR1 is SGHTA and CDR2 FQGNSA. The germline V and J ends were trimmed by 7 bases and 6 bases, with 21 bases remaining between them. CDR3 residues: CASMIRMGGVDGYTF. The CDR3 DNA follows: TGTGCCAGCATGATAAGAATGGGGGGAGTCGATGGCTACACCTTC.

This clone was picked up one time. The chain links TRBV19 to TRBJ1-2, with D tentatively TRBD1 (6 bases). Trimming removed 10 bases from V and 5 bases from J, with 17 bases in between. This CDR3 comprises 13 residues. CDR1 is LNHDA, CDR2 SQIVND, per germline (reference sequence). Written as DNA, the CDR3 is TGTGCCACTACCCTGACAGGATTGTATGGCTACACCTTC. This gives the protein CATTLTGLYGYTF.

This clone was seen just once. The chain uses TRBV19 and TRBJ2-1; D is ambiguous. CDR3 length: 15 amino acids. Trimming pared 5 bases from V and 4 bases from J, leaving 15 bases between. Germline V gene sequence: CDR1 LNHDA, CDR2 SQIVND (reference sequence). The CDR3 is CASSSPPPLYNEQFF. Written as DNA, the CDR3 is TGTGCCAGTAGTTCACCCCCTCCCCTTTACAATGAGCAGTTCTTC.

The chain recombines TRBV19 with TRBJ2-7; D gene uncertain. The length of the CDR3 is 14 residues. Germline V CDR1 and CDR2: LNHDA, SQIVND (reference sequence). Trimming stripped 0 bases from V and 2 bases from J, with 8 bases between. CDR3 sequence reads: CASSIDSFAYEQYF. DNA of the CDR3: TGTGCCAGTAGTATAGATTCCTTCGCCTACGAGCAGTACTTC.

CDR3 in amino acids: CASSKGNTEAFF. CDR3 DNA sequence: TGCGCCAGCAGCAAAGGGAACACTGAAGCTTTCTTT. The chain recombines TRBV5-1 with TRBJ1-1, with unresolved D. This CDR3 comprises 12 residues. CDR1 SGHRS and CDR2 YFSETQ come from the germline V gene. The V gene lost 4 bases and the J gene lost 1 base, with 5 bases spanning the gap.

The rearrangement links TRBV7-6 to TRBJ2-2; D might be TRBD1 or TRBD2, each matching 5 bases. Trimming pared 0 bases from V and 0 bases from J, leaving 8 bases between. This CDR3 spans 16 amino acids. Germline CDR1 SGHVS, CDR2 FNYEAQ. In nucleotides, the CDR3 is TGTGCCAGCAGCTTAGCCGGGGACCCGAACACCGGGGAGCTGTTTTTT. Translation: CASSLAGDPNTGELFF.

The chain joins TRBV7-2 to TRBJ2-7; D remains unclear. Germline V gene lookup returns CDR1 SGHTA and CDR2 FQGNSA. Between the trimmed V and J ends, which lost 2 bases and 2 bases, there was a span of 1 base. The CDR3 runs 11 residues. The CDR3 reads CASSLTYEQYF. The CDR3 DNA reads as TGTGCCAGCAGCTTAACCTACGAGCAGTACTTC.